The present T cell receptor beta chain was sequenced within a study of cytomegalovirus exposure and HLA in healthy donors. About the research overall: Within the Caucasian-associated ancestry cluster were 65% to 85% of the approximately 400 genotyped donors.

PCR primers comprised 60 Vbeta and 13 Jbeta primers. Measured with immunoSEQ multiplex PCR; TCRdb has only the in-frame clones, and not every one. This sample's table has tens of thousands of clones. Study-level findings and limits: Using a false discovery rate of 0.05, a later analysis showed that approximately 17,000 TCR beta sequences were associated with HLA alleles. Being productive about 87% or about 30% of the time was typical of most TCR beta V segments in an earlier analysis. A missense variant in DCLRE1C was later tied to TCR beta V- and J-gene trimming.

The CDR3 runs to 15 residues. Germline V lookup: CDR1 MNHEY, CDR2 SVGAGI. V dropped 5 bases and J dropped 10; count of bases not matched to a gene: 15. Note on this clone: No antigen is known for it.

Sequencing was done on a sample of PBMCs. The rearrangement joins TRBV6-5 to TRBJ2-7; 9 nucleotides agree with TRBD2. The receptor comes from a woman in her thirties or forties in good health and CMV-seropositive. CDR3 amino acids: CASSPTTSGHLPQYF. CDR3 nucleotides: TGTGCCAGCAGTCCGACGACTAGCGGACATCTTCCTCAGTACTTC.